This T cell receptor (beta chain) was recorded in a study of cytomegalovirus exposure and HLA in healthy donors. Findings and limits, study-wide: Reported findings show TCR beta sequences accurately forecast HLA-A and HLA-B alleles in most subjects. A later analysis found common viral pathogens apparently linked to several of the most significant clusters. In presence/absence analyses, roughly uniform sequencing depth across donors was assumed. The study dropped some indistinguishable V segments, TRBV6-2 and TRBV6-3 among them.

Germline-derived CDR1 and CDR2 are MNHNS and SASEGT. This CDR3 has 17 amino acids. V lost 0 bases to trimming and J lost 4 bases; unmatched junction nucleotides: 3. The PCR was carried out with 60 Vbeta primers and 13 Jbeta primers. Sequenced by immunoSEQ multiplex PCR; TCRdb stores in-frame clones only, minus some. The repertoire includes under 130,000 clones, approximately 86% of them detected once, and over 5% sits in the top ten. On this clone: Its antigen is undetermined.

The J gene is TRBJ2-2, the V gene TRBV6-1; 12 bases are shared with TRBD2. Sequenced: PBMCs. The TCR was taken from a man younger than 35 in good health and CMV-seronegative. The CDR3 nucleotides are TGTGCCAGCAGTGAAGCGAGACTAGCGGGAGCCACCGGGGAGCTGTTTTTT. This gives the protein CASSEARLAGATGELFF.